One sample yielded the 15 T cell receptor beta chains listed below, sequenced in a study of T-cell memory formation after mild COVID-19. Each CDR3 protein is one row after TCRdb ran MiXCR on the 5' RACE reads. Of 100,000 to 150,000 distinct CDR3 sequences listed, less than 6.5% are singletons. The sequenced sample was PBMCs or a T cell subset sorted from them (not recorded which). The receptor source for this set is an adult woman who had mild COVID-19 (a few samples of this study predate the infection). Cell type and time point are not known.

This clonotype appeared a few times. The chain has TRBV18 and TRBJ1-5; TRBD1 agrees at 9 bases. From germline, CDR1 is KGHSH and CDR2 LQKENI. There are 16 residues in the CDR3. Trimming removed 6 bases from V and 6 bases from J; junction bases left unmatched: 12. The CDR3 loop is CASSPGTGLGSQPQHF. CDR3 bases: TGTGCCAGCTCTCCCGGGACAGGGTTGGGGTCTCAGCCCCAGCATTTT. Using reference TRBV18 and TRBJ1-5 for the parts outside the CDR3, the full variable domain is NAGVMQNPRHLVRRRGQEARLRCSPMKGHSHVYWYRQLPEEGLKFMVYLQKENIIDESGMPKERFSAEFPKEGPSILRIQQVVRGDSAAYFCASSPGTGLGSQPQHFGDGTRLSIL.

In its sample, this clonotype was seen a few times. The chain is built from TRBV19 and TRBJ2-7; 7 nucleotides align to TRBD1. J gave up 0 bases and V 9 bases, and 5 bases lay outside the gene matches. This CDR3 region has 13 residues. Germline loops: CDR1 LNHDA, CDR2 SQIVND (reference sequence). The CDR3 sequence: CARRDRNSYEQYF. CDR3 DNA: TGTGCCAGGAGGGACAGAAACTCCTACGAGCAGTACTTC.

This clonotype has just a few counts. CDR3 protein: CSVELGYGYTF. In DNA form, the CDR3 reads TGCAGCGTTGAACTGGGCTATGGCTACACCTTC. This chain uses TRBV29-1 with TRBJ1-2, with unresolved D. V lost 2 bases, J lost 4 bases, and 5 bases lay in between. The CDR3 is made up of 11 amino acids. The germline V gene has CDR1 SQVTM and CDR2 ANQGSEA.

In its sample, this clonotype was seen many times. The chain links TRBV12-3 or TRBV12-4 to TRBJ1-1, with 7 positions matching TRBD1. CDR3 length: 16 residues. Germline trimming cut 6 bases from V and 0 bases from J; bases unmatched to any gene: 10. In DNA, the CDR3 is TGTGCCAGCAGCATCGACAGGGCTCGTTTGAACACTGAAGCTTTCTTT. Amino acid sequence: CASSIDRARLNTEAFF.

The J gene is TRBJ1-2, the V gene TRBV29-1; D is unresolved. Per the germline V gene, CDR1 is SQVTM and CDR2 is ANQGSEA. Trimming left V 7 bases short and J 4 bases short, with 10 bases between. The CDR3 length is 11 residues. The CDR3 region has the DNA TGCAGCGAAGGACGGGCCTATGGCTACACCTTC. Translating it yields CSEGRAYGYTF.

This clonotype appeared many times. The rearrangement links TRBV5-1 to TRBJ2-5; 7 bases are a match to TRBD2. The junction had 4 bases not matched to a gene; V was cut back by 1 base and J by 1 base. CDR1 SGHRS and CDR2 YFSETQ come from the germline V gene. The CDR3 covers 15 residues. For the CDR3, the DNA is TGCGCCAGCAGCTTGACTAGCGTCTTCCAAGAGACCCAGTACTTC. The encoded protein is CASSLTSVFQETQYF.

In its sample, this clonotype was seen a few times. The chain recombines TRBV12-3 or TRBV12-4 with TRBJ1-1; tentatively, D is TRBD1 (6 bases). The CDR3 is made up of 16 amino acids. The germline V and J ends were trimmed by 4 bases and 0 bases, with 15 bases remaining between them. CDR3: CASSSPGGEVNTEAFF. CDR3 nucleotide sequence: TGTGCCAGCAGTTCCCCGGGGGGCGAGGTGAACACTGAAGCTTTCTTT.

This clonotype was detected only a few times. The chain carries TRBV12-3 or TRBV12-4 and TRBJ2-7; D is undetermined. V lost 9 bases and J lost 4, with 19 bases in between. The CDR3 loop spans 14 amino acids. The CDR3 coding sequence is TGTGCCAGGACACCAGGCGATTTGACGTACGAGCAGTACTTC. This translates into CARTPGDLTYEQYF.

This rearrangement joins TRBV7-3 to TRBJ2-1; D uncertain. The CDR3 sequence is 13 residues long. Trimming took 5 bases from V and 5 from J, leaving 10 bases between them. CDR1 is SGHTA and CDR2 is FQGTGA in the germline V gene. In nucleotides, the CDR3 is TGTGCCAGCAGCCCGGACGGTCACAATGAGCAGTTCTTC. Encoded protein: CASSPDGHNEQFF. Based on the CDR3 plus reference TRBV7-3 and TRBJ2-1, the full variable domain is GAGVSQTPSNKVTEKGKYVELRCDPISGHTALYWYRQSLGQGPEFLIYFQGTGAADDSGLPNDRFFAVRPEGSVSTLKIQRTERGDSAVYLCASSPDGHNEQFFGPGTRLTVL.

This clonotype was recorded a few times. This chain connects TRBV20-1 to TRBJ2-5; a weak D match, TRBD2 (6 bases). V dropped 5 bases and J dropped 4 bases, with 20 bases sitting between them. The CDR3 consists of 15 residues. Germline V CDR1 and CDR2: DFQATT, SNEGSKA (reference sequence). The CDR3 DNA is TGCAGTGCTCCCGAGGGGTACGGGAGTCGAGAGACCCAGTACTTC. This gives the protein CSAPEGYGSRETQYF.

This clonotype has just a few counts. The V gene is TRBV29-1, the J gene TRBJ1-2; D is ambiguous. Trimming took off 1 base at V and 4 bases at J, with 7 bases between the two ends. The CDR3 runs 12 residues. Germline V gives CDR1 SQVTM, CDR2 ANQGSEA. Here the CDR3 reads CSVEGVAYGYTF. Here the CDR3 DNA reads TGCAGCGTTGAAGGGGTTGCCTATGGCTACACCTTC.

CDR3 DNA: TGCAGTGCTAGGACAGGGGGAGACACTGAAGCTTTCTTT. It codes for CSARTGGDTEAFF. The chain links TRBV20-1 to TRBJ1-1, with 9 bases identical to TRBD1. Looked up from germline, CDR1 is DFQATT and CDR2 is SNEGSKA (reference sequence). The V segment lost 3 bases and the J segment 3 bases; nucleotides outside the gene matches: 2. This CDR3 comprises 13 residues.

This clonotype was counted a few times. The chain joins TRBV2 to TRBJ1-2, with 8 positions matching TRBD1. Germline CDR1 and CDR2: SNHLY and FYNNEI. The CDR3 runs 14 residues. V trimming: 6 bases; J trimming: 3 bases; junction bases outside the gene matches: 6. The CDR3 DNA is TGTGCCAGCAGGTCGGACAGGGCCTACTATGGCTACACCTTC. Protein sequence: CASRSDRAYYGYTF.

Only a few counts were recorded for this clonotype. The V gene is TRBV19, the J gene TRBJ1-2; a weak D match, TRBD1 (6 bases). This CDR3 is 14 amino acids long. The germline V and J ends were trimmed by 7 bases and 2 bases, with 14 bases remaining between them. Germline-derived CDR1 and CDR2 are LNHDA and SQIVND (reference sequence). The CDR3 DNA reads TGTGCCAGTATCGTAACAGGGACAAACTATGGCTACACCTTC. Residues: CASIVTGTNYGYTF.

This clonotype has a count of ten or more. The rearrangement joins TRBV24-1 to TRBJ1-2; the D gene is possibly TRBD1 (6 bases). V lost 0 bases, J lost 7 bases, and 8 bases lay in between. From germline, CDR1 is KGHDR and CDR2 SFDVKD. The CDR3 contains 13 residues. The CDR3 DNA is TGTGCCACCAGTGATTTGCCCAGGGGTGGCTACACCTTC. Protein sequence: CATSDLPRGGYTF.